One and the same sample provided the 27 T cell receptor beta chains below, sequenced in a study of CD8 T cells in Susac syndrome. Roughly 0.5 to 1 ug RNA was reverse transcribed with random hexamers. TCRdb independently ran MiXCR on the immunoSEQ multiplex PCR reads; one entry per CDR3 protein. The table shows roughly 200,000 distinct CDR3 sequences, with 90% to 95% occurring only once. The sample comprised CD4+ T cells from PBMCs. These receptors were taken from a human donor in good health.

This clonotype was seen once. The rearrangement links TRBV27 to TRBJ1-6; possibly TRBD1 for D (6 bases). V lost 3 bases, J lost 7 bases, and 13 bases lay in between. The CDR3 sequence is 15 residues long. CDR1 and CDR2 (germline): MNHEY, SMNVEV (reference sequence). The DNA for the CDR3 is TGTGCCAGCAGTTTCACTCCAGGGGAAAATTCACCCCTCCACTTT. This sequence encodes CASSFTPGENSPLHF.

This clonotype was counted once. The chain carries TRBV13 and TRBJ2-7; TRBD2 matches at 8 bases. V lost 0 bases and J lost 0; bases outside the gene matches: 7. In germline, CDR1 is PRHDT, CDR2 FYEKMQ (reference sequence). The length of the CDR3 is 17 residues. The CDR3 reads CASSLGASGPSSYEQYV. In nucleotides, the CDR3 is TGTGCCAGCAGCTTAGGGGCTAGCGGGCCAAGCTCCTACGAGCAGTACGTC.

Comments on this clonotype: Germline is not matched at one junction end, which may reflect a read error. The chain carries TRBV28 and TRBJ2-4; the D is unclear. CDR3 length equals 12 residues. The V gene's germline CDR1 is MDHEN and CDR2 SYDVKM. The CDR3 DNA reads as TGTGCCAGCAGTTTAGCCCAAAACATTCAGTACTTC. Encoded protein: CASSLAQNIQYF.

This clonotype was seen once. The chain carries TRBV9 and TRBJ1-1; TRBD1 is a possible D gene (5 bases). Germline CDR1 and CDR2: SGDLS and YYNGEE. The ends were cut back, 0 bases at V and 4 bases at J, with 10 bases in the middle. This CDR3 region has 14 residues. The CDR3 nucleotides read TGTGCCAGCAGCGTAGTCACTGGGGGCACTGAAGCTTTCTTT. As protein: CASSVVTGGTEAFF.

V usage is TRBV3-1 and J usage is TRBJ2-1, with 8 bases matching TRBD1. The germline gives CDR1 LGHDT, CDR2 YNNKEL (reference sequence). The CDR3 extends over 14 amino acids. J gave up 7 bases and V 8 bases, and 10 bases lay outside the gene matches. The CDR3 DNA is TGTGCCAGCGGTACAGGGGGGCGGTGGAATGAGCAGTTCTTC. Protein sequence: CASGTGGRWNEQFF.

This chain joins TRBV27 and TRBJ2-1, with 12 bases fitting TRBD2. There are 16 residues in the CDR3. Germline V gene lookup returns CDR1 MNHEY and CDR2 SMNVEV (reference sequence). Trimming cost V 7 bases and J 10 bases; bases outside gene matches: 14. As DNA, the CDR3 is TGTGCCAGCATCGATCTAGCGGGAGGGCCTTTACGGGAGCAGTTCTTC. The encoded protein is CASIDLAGGPLREQFF.

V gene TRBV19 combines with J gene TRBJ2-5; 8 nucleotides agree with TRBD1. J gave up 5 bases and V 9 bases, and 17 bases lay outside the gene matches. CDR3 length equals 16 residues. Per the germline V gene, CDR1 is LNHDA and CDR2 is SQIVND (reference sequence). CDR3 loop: CASRTRTGTEEETQYF. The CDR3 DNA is TGTGCCAGCCGAACCAGGACAGGGACCGAGGAGGAGACCCAGTACTTC.

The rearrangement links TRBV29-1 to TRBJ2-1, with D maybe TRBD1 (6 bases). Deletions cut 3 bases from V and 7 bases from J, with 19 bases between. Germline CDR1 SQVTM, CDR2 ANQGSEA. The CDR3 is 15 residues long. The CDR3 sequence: CSVDPGTRPGNEQFF. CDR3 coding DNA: TGCAGCGTTGATCCGGGGACACGCCCGGGGAATGAGCAGTTCTTC.

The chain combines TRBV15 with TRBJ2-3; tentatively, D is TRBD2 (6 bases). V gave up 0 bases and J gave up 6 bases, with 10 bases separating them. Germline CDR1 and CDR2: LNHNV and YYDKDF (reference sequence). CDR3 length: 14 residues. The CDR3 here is CATSRDQAGDTQYF. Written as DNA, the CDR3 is TGTGCCACCAGCAGAGATCAGGCGGGGGATACGCAGTATTTT.

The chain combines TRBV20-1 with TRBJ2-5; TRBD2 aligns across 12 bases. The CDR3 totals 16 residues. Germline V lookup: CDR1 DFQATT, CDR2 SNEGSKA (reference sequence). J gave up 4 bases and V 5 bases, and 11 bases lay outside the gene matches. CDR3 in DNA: TGCAGTGCTGAAACTGCACTAGCGGGGGGCCCAGAGACCCAGTACTTC. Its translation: CSAETALAGGPETQYF.

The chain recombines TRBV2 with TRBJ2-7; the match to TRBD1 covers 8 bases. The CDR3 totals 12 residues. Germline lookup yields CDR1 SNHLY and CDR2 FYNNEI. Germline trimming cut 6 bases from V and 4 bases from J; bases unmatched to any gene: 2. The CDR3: CASRDRDYEQYV. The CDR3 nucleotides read TGTGCCAGCAGGGACAGGGATTACGAGCAGTACGTC.

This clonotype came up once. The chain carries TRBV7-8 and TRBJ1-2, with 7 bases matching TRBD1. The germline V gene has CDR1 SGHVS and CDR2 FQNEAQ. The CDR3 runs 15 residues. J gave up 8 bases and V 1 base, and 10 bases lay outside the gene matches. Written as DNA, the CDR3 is TGTGCCAGCAGCTTAGGAGGGAGGGGGCGCGACGGCTACACCTTC. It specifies CASSLGGRGRDGYTF. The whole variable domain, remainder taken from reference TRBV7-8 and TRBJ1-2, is GAGVSQSPRYKVAKRGQDVALRCDPISGHVSLFWYQQALGQGPEFLTYFQNEAQLDKSGLPSDRFFAERPEGSVSTLKIQRTQQEDSAVYLCASSLGGRGRDGYTFGSGTRLTVV.

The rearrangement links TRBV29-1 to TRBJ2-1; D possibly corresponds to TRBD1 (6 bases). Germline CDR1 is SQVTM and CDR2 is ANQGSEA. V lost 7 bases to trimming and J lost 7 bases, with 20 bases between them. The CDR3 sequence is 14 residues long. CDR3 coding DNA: TGCAGCGCCGGACTGGGGGCAATTTCGAATGAGCAGTTCTTC. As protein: CSAGLGAISNEQFF.

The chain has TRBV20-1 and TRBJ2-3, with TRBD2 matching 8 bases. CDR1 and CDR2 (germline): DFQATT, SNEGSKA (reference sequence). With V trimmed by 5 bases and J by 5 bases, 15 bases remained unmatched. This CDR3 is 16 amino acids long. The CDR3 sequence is CSALPRTSPAKDTQYF. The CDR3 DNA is TGCAGTGCTCTTCCCAGGACTAGCCCCGCAAAAGATACGCAGTATTTT.

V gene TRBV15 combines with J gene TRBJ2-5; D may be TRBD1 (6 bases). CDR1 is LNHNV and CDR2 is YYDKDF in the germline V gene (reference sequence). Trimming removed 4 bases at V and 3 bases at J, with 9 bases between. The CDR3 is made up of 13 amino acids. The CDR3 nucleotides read TGTGCCACCAGCAAATGGACAGAAGAGACCCAGTACTTC. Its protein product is CATSKWTEETQYF. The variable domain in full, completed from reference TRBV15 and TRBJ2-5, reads DAMVIQNPRYQVTQFGKPVTLSCSQTLNHNVMYWYQQKSSQAPKLLFHYYDKDFNNEADTPDNFQSRRPNTSFCFLDIRSPGLGDTAMYLCATSKWTEETQYFGPGTRLLVL.

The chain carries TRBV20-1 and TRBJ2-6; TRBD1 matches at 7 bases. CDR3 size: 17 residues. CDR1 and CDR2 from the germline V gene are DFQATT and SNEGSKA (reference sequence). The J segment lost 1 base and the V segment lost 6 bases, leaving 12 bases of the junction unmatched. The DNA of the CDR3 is TGCAGTGCCCCGGCCCCCAGGGGGTCGTCTGGGGCCAACGTCCTGACTTTC. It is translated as CSAPAPRGSSGANVLTF.

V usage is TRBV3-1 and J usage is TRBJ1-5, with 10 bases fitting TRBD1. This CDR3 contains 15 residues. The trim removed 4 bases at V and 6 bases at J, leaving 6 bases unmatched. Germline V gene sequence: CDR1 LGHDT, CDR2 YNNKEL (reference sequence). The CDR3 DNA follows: TGTGCCAGCAGCCCGGGACAGGGGATCAGTCAGCCCCAGCATTTT. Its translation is CASSPGQGISQPQHF.

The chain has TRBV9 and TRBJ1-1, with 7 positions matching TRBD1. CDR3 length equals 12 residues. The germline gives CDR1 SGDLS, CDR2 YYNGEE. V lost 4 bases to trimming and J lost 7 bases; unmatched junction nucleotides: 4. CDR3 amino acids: CASSSRDSEAFF. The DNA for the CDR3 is TGTGCCAGCAGCTCCCGGGACAGTGAAGCTTTCTTT. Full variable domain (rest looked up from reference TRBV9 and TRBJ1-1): DSGVTQTPKHLITATGQRVTLRCSPRSGDLSVYWYQQSLDQGLQFLIQYYNGEERAKGNILERFSAQQFPDLHSELNLSSLELGDSALYFCASSSRDSEAFFGQGTRLTVV.

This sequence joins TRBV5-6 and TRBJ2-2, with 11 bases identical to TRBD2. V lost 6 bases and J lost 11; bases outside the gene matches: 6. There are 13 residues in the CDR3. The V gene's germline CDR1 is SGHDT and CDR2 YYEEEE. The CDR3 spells CASIGLAGSELFF. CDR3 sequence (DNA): TGTGCCAGCATCGGACTAGCGGGTAGCGAGCTGTTTTTT.

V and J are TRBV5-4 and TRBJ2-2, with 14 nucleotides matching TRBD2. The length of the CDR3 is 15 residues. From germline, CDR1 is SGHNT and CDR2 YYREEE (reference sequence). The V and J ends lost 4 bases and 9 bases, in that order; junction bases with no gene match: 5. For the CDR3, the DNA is TGTGCCAGCAGCCGGACTAGCGGGGGGAACCGGGAGCTGTTTTTT. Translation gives CASSRTSGGNRELFF.

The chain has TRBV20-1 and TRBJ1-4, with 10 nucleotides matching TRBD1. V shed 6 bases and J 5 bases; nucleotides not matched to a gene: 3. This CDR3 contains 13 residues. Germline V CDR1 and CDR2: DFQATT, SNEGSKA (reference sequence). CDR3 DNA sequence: TGCAGTGCCGTGGACAGGGGGAATGAAAAACTGTTTTTT. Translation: CSAVDRGNEKLFF.

The CDR3 bases are TGTGCCAGCTCCCCATTGGGAGATACGCAGTATTTT. Protein: CASSPLGDTQYF. This chain uses TRBV7-9 with TRBJ2-3; D is ambiguous. This CDR3 is 12 amino acids long. CDR1 SEHNR and CDR2 FQNEAQ come from the germline V gene (reference sequence). The V end was cut by 8 bases, the J end by 5 bases, with 11 bases between. Based on the CDR3 plus reference TRBV7-9 and TRBJ2-3, the full variable domain is DTGVSQNPRHKITKRGQNVTFRCDPISEHNRLYWYRQTLGQGPEFLTYFQNEAQLEKSRLLSDRFSAERPKGSFSTLEIQRTEQGDSAMYLCASSPLGDTQYFGPGTRLTVL.

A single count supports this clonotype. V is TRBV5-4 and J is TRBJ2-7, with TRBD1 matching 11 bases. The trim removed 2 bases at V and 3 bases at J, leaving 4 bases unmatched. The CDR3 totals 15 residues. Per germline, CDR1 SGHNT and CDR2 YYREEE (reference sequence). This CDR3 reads CASSFGTGGFYEQYF. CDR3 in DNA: TGTGCCAGCAGCTTTGGGACAGGGGGTTTCTACGAGCAGTACTTC.

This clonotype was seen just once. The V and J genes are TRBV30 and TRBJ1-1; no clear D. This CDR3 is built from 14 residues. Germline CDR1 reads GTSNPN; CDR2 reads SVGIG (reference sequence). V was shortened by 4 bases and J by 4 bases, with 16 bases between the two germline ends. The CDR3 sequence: CAWKFGVALTEAFF. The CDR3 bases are TGTGCCTGGAAATTCGGGGTCGCACTCACTGAAGCTTTCTTT.

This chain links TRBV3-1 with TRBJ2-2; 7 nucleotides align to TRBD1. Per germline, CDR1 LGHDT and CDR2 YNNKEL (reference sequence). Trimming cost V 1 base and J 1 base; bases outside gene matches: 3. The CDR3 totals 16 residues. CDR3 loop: CASSQGRTGNTGELFF. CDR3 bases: TGTGCCAGCAGCCAAGGAAGGACAGGGAACACCGGGGAGCTGTTTTTT. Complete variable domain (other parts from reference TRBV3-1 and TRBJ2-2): DTAVSQTPKYLVTQMGNDKSIKCEQNLGHDTMYWYKQDSKKFLKIMFSYNNKELIINETVPNRFSPKSPDKAHLNLHINSLELGDSAVYFCASSQGRTGNTGELFFGEGSRLTVL.

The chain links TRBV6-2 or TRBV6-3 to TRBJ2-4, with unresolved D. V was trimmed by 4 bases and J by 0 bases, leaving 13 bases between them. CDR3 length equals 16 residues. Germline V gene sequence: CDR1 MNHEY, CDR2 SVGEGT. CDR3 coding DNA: TGTGCCAGCAGTTCAACCCGAGAGGTAGCCAAAAACATTCAGTACTTC. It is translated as CASSSTREVAKNIQYF.

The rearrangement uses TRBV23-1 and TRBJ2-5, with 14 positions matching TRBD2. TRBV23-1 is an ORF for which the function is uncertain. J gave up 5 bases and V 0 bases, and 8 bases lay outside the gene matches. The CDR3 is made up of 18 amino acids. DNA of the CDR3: TGCGCCAGCAGTCAATCGGGCTTTAGACTAGCGGGAGGGGAGACCCAGTACTTC. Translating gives CASSQSGFRLAGGETQYF.